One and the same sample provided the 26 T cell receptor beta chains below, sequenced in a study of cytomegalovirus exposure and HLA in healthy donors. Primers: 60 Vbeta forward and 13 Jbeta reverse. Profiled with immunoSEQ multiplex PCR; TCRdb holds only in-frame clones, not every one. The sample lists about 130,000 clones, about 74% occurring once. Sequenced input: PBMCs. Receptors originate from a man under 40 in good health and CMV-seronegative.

CDR3 nucleotides: TGTGCCAGCAGTTCGGGGGCGGGAGCCTTTAATGAGCAGTTCTTC. Encoded protein: CASSSGAGAFNEQFF. The V and J genes are TRBV5-4 and TRBJ2-1, with D perhaps TRBD2 (7 bases). With 5 bases removed from V and 7 bases from J, the gap between germline ends came to 19 bases. Germline CDR1 SGHNT, CDR2 YYREEE (reference sequence). The CDR3 covers 15 residues.

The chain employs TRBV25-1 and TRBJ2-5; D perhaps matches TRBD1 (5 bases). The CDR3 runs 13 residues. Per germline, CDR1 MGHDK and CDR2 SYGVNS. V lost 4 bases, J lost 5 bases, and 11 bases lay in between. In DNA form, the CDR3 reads TGTGCCAGCAGTGTAGGGGATGATGAGACCCAGTACTTC. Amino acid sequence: CASSVGDDETQYF.

Here the CDR3 reads CASSRTGVANEKLFF. DNA of the CDR3: TGTGCCAGCAGCCGGACAGGCGTAGCTAATGAAAAACTGTTTTTT. The chain recombines TRBV7-2 with TRBJ1-4, with TRBD1 matching 7 bases. Germline V gene lookup returns CDR1 SGHTA and CDR2 FQGNSA. The trim removed 5 bases at V and 3 bases at J, leaving 6 bases unmatched. The length of the CDR3 is 15 residues.

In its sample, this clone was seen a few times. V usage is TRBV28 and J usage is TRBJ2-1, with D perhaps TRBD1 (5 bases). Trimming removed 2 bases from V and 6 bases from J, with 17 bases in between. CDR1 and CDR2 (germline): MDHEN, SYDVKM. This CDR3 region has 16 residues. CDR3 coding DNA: TGTGCCAGCAGTTTAATTCAGGGTCCTGGGGTCAATGAGCAGTTCTTC. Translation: CASSLIQGPGVNEQFF.

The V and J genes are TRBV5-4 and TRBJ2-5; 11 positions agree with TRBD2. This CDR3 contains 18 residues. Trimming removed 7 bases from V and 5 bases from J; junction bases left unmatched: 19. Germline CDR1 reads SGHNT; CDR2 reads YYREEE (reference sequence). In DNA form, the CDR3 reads TGTGCCAGCGGACCTCAAACTAGCGGGAGAAGGCGTGTGGAGACCCAGTACTTC. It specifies CASGPQTSGRRRVETQYF.

Written as DNA, the CDR3 is TGCAGCGTCGAGGCTGTAGCGGGAGATACGCAGTATTTT. Protein product: CSVEAVAGDTQYF. The chain has TRBV29-1 and TRBJ2-3; the match to TRBD2 covers 7 bases. Germline CDR1 and CDR2: SQVTM and ANQGSEA. The CDR3 runs to 13 residues. The J segment lost 5 bases and the V segment lost 6 bases, leaving 8 bases of the junction unmatched.

The CDR3 is CASSLDLGGYNEQFF. CDR3 DNA: TGTGCCAGCAGCTTAGATCTTGGAGGGTACAATGAGCAGTTCTTC. The chain recombines TRBV7-2 with TRBJ2-1; maybe TRBD2 (6 bases). Germline CDR1 reads SGHTA; CDR2 reads FQGNSA. This CDR3 spans 15 amino acids. V was clipped by 1 base and J by 4 bases, with 11 bases between them.

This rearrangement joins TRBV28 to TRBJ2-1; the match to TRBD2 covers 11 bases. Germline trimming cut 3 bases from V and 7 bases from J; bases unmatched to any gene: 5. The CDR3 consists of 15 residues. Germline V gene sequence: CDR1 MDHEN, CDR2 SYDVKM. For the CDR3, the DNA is TGTGCCAGCAGTTTCTCGGGGACTAGCGGAAATGAGCAGTTCTTC. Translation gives CASSFSGTSGNEQFF.

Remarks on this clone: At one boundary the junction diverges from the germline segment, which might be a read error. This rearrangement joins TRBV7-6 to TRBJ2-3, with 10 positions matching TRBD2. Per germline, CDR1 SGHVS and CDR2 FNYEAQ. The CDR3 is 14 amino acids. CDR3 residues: CASNLGTSVDTQYF. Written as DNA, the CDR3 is TGTGCCAGCAACTTAGGGACTAGCGTAGATACGCAGTATTTT.

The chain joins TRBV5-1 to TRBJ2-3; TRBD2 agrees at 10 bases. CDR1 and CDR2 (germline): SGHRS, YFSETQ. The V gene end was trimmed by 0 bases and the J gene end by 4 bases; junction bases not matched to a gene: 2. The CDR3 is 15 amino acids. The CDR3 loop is CASSLASGSPDTQYF. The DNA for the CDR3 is TGCGCCAGCAGCTTGGCTAGCGGGAGTCCAGATACGCAGTATTTT. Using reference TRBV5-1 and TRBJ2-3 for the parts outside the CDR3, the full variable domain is KAGVTQTPRYLIKTRGQQVTLSCSPISGHRSVSWYQQTPGQGLQFLFEYFSETQRNKGNFPGRFSGRQFSNSRSEMNVSTLELGDSALYLCASSLASGSPDTQYFGPGTRLTVL.

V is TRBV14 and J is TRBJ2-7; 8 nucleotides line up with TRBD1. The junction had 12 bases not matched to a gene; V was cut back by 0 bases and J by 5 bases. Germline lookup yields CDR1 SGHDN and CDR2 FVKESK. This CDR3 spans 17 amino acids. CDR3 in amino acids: CASSQDPFPGGADEQYF. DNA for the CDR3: TGTGCCAGCAGCCAAGATCCATTCCCAGGGGGCGCGGACGAGCAGTACTTC.

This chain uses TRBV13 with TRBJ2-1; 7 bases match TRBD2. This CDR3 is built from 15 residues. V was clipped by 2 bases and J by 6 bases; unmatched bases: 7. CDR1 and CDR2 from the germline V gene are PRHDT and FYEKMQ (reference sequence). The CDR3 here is CASSLRTRDANEQFF. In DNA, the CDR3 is TGTGCCAGCAGCTTAAGGACTAGGGACGCCAATGAGCAGTTCTTC.

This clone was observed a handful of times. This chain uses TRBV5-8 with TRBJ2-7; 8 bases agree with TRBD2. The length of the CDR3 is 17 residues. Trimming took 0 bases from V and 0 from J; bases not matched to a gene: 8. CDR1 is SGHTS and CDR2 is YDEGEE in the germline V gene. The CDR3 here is CASSLASSGVVSYEQYF. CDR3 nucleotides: TGTGCCAGCAGCTTGGCCAGTAGCGGGGTCGTCTCCTACGAGCAGTACTTC. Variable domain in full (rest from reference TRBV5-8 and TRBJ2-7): EAGVTQSPTHLIKTRGQQATLRCSPISGHTSVYWYQQALGLGLQFLLWYDEGEERNRGNFPPRFSGRQFPNYSSELNVNALELEDSALYLCASSLASSGVVSYEQYFGPGTRLTVT.

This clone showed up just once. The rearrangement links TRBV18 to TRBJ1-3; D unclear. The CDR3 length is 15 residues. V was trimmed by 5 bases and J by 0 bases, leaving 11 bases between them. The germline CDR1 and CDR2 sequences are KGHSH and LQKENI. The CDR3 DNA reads TGTGCCAGCTCAATCGACACGAACTCTGGAAACACCATATATTTT. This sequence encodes CASSIDTNSGNTIYF.

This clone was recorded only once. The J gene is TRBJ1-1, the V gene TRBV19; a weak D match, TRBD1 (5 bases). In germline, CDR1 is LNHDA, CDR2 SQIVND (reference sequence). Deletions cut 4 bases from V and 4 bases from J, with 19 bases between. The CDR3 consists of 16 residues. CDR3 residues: CASSTTRGRAGTEAFF. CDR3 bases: TGTGCCAGTAGTACTACTCGCGGCAGGGCAGGCACTGAAGCTTTCTTT. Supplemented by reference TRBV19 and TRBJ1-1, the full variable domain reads DGGITQSPKYLFRKEGQNVTLSCEQNLNHDAMYWYRQDPGQGLRLIYYSQIVNDFQKGDIAEGYSVSREKKESFPLTVTSAQKNPTAFYLCASSTTRGRAGTEAFFGQGTRLTVV.

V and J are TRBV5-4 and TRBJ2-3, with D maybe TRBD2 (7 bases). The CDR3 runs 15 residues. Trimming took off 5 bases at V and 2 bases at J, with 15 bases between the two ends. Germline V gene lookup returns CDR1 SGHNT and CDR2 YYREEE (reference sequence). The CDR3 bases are TGTGCCAGCAGGCCCAAGGGGGGGGCCACAGATACGCAGTATTTT. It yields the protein CASRPKGGATDTQYF.

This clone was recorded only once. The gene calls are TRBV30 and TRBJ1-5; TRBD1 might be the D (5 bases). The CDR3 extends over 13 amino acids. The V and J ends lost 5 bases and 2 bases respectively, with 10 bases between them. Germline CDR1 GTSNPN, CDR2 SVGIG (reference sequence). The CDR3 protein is CAWGETGNQPQHF. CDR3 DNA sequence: TGTGCCTGGGGAGAGACAGGCAATCAGCCCCAGCATTTT.

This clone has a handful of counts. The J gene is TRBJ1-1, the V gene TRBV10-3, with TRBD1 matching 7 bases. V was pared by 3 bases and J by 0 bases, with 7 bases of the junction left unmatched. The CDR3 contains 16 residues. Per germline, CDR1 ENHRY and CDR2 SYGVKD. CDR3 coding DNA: TGTGCCATCAGTGATGGGCAGGGGGTGTTGAACACTGAAGCTTTCTTT. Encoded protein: CAISDGQGVLNTEAFF.

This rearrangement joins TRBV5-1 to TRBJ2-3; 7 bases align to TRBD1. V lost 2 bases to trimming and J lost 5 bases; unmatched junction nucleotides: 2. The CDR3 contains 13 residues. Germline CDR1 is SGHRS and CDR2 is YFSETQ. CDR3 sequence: CASSLQGRDTQYF. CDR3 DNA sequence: TGCGCCAGCAGCTTACAGGGGAGAGATACGCAGTATTTT.

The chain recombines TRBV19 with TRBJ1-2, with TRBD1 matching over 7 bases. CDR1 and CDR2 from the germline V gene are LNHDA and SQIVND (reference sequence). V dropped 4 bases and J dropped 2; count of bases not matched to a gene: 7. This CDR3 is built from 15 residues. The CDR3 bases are TGTGCCAGTAGTACCCGCCAACAGGGGAACTATGGCTACACCTTC. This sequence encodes CASSTRQQGNYGYTF.

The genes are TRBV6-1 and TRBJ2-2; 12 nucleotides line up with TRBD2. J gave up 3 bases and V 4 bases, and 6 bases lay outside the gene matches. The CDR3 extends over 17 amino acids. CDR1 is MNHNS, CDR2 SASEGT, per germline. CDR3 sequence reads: CASSVGGLAGYTGELFF. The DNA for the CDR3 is TGTGCCAGCAGTGTCGGAGGACTAGCGGGGTACACCGGGGAGCTGTTTTTT.

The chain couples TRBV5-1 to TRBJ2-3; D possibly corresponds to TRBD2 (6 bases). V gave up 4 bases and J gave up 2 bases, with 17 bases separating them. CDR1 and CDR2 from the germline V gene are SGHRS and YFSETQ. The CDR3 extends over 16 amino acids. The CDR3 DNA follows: TGCGCCAGCAGCCGGGGGAGCGGCTACCCCACAGATACGCAGTATTTT. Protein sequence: CASSRGSGYPTDTQYF.

The CDR3 DNA sequence: TGTGCCAGCAGCCTCCGTTCCGGGACTAGCGGCTACGAGCAGTACTTC. Its protein is CASSLRSGTSGYEQYF. The chain joins TRBV4-2 to TRBJ2-7; 11 bases line up with TRBD2. The length of the CDR3 is 16 residues. The germline V gene has CDR1 LGHNA and CDR2 YNFKEQ. V shed 4 bases, J shed 3 bases, and the junction held 8 bases outside the gene matches.

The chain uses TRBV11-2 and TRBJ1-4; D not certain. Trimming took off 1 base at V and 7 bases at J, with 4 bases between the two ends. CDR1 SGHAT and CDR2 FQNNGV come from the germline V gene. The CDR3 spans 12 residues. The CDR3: CASSLGGEKLFF. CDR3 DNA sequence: TGTGCCAGCAGCTTAGGAGGTGAAAAACTGTTTTTT.

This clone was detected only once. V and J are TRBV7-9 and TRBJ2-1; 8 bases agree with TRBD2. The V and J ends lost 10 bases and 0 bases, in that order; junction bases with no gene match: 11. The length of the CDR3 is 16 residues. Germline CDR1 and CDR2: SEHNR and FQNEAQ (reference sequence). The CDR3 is CATSTSVRLSYNEQFF. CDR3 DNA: TGTGCCACCTCGACTAGCGTAAGACTCTCCTACAATGAGCAGTTCTTC.

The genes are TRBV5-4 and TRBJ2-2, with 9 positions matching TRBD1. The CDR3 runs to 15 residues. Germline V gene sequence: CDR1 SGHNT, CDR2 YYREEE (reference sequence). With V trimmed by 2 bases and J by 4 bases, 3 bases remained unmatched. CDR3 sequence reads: CASSLPGQGTGELFF. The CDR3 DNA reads TGTGCCAGCAGCTTACCGGGACAGGGCACCGGGGAGCTGTTTTTT.